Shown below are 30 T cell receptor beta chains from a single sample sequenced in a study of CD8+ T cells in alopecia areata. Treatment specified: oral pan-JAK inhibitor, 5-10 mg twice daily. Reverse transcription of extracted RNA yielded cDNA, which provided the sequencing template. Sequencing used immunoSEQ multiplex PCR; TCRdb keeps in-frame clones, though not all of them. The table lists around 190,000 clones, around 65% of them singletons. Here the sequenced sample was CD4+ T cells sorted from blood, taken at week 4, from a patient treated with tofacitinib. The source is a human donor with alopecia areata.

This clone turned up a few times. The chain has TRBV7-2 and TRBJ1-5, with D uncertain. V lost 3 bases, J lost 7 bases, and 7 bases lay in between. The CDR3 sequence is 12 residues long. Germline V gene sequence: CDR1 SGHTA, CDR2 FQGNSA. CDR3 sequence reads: CASSFEFQPQHF. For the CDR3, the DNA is TGTGCCAGCAGCTTTGAGTTCCAGCCCCAGCATTTT.

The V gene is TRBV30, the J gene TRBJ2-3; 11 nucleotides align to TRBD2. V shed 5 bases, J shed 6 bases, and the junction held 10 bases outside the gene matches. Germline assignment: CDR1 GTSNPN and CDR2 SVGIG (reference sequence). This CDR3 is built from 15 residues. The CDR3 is CAWALAGGPGDTQYF. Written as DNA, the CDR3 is TGTGCCTGGGCCTTAGCGGGGGGGCCGGGTGATACGCAGTATTTT. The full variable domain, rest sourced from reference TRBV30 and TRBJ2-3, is SQTIHQWPATLVQPVGSPLSLECTVEGTSNPNLYWYRQAAGRGLQLLFYSVGIGQISSEVPQNLSASRPQDRQFILSSKKLLLSDSGFYLCAWALAGGPGDTQYFGPGTRLTVL.

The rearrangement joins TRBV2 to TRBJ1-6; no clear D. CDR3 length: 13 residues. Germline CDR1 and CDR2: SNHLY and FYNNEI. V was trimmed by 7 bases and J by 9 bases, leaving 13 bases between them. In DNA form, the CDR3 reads TGTGCCAGCACCGCGCAGCCCACTTCACCCCTCCACTTT. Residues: CASTAQPTSPLHF.

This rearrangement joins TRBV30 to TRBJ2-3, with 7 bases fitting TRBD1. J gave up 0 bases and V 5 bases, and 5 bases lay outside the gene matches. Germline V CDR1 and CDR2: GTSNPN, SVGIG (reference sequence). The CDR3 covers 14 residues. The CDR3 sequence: CAWEDRASTDTQYF. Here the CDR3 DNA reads TGTGCCTGGGAAGACAGGGCTAGCACAGATACGCAGTATTTT.

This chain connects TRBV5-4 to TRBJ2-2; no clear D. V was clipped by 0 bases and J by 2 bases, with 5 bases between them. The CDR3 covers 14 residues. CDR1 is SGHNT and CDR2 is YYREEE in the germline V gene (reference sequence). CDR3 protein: CASSLDQNTGELFF. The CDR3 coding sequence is TGTGCCAGCAGCTTGGATCAAAACACCGGGGAGCTGTTTTTT.

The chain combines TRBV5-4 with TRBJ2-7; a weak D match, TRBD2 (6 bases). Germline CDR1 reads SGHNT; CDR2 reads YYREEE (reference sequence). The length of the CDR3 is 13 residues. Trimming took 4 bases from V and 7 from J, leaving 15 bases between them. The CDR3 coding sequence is TGTGCCAGCAGCCTTACCGGGAGTCCGGAGCAGTACTTC. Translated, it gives CASSLTGSPEQYF.

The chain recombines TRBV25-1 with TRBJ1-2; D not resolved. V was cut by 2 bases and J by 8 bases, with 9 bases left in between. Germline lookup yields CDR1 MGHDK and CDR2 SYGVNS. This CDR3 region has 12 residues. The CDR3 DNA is TGTGCCAGCAGTGAACGACCCGGCGGCTACACCTTC. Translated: CASSERPGGYTF.

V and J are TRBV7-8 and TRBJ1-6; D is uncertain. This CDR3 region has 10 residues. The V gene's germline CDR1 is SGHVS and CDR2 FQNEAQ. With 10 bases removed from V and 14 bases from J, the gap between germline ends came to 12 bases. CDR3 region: CAILIRALHF. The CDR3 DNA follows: TGTGCCATCCTGATAAGAGCCCTCCACTTT.

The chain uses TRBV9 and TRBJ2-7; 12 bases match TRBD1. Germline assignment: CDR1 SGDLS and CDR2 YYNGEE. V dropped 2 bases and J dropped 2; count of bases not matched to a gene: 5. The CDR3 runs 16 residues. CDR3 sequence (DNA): TGTGCCAGCAGCGTTACGGGACAGGGGGCTACCTACGAGCAGTACTTC. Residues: CASSVTGQGATYEQYF.

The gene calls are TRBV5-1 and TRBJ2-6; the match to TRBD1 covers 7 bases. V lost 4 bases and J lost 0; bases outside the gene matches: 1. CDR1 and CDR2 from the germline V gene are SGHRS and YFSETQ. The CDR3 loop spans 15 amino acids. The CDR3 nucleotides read TGCGCCAGCAGCGGACAGGTCTCTGGGGCCAACGTCCTGACTTTC. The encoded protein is CASSGQVSGANVLTF.

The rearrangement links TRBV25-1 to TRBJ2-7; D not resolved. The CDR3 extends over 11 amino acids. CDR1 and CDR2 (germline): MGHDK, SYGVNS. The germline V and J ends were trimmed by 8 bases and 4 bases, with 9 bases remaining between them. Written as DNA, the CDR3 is TGTGCCAGCGAGAACGCGTACGAGCAGTACTTC. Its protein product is CASENAYEQYF.

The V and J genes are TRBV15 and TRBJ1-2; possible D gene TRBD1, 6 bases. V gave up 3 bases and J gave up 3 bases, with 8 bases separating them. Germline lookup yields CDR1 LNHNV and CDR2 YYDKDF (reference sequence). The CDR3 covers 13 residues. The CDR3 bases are TGTGCCACCAGCAGTAGGGGGTACTATGGCTACACCTTC. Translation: CATSSRGYYGYTF. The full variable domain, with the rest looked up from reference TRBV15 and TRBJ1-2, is DAMVIQNPRYQVTQFGKPVTLSCSQTLNHNVMYWYQQKSSQAPKLLFHYYDKDFNNEADTPDNFQSRRPNTSFCFLDIRSPGLGDTAMYLCATSSRGYYGYTFGSGTRLTVV.

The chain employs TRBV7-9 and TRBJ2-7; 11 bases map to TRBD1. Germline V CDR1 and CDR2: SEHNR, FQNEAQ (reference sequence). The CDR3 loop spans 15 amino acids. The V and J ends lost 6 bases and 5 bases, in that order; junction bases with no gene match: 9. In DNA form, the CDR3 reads TGTGCCAGCAGTCCATGGACAGGGGGCAAAAACGAGCAGTACTTC. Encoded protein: CASSPWTGGKNEQYF. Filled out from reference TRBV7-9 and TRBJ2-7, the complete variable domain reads DTGVSQNPRHKITKRGQNVTFRCDPISEHNRLYWYRQTLGQGPEFLTYFQNEAQLEKSRLLSDRFSAERPKGSFSTLEIQRTEQGDSAMYLCASSPWTGGKNEQYFGPGTRLTVT.

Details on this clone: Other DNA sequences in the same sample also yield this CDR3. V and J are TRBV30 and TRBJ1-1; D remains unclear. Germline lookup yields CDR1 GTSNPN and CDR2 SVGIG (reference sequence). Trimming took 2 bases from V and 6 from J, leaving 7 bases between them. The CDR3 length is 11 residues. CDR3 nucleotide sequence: TGTGCCTGGAGTTCCTCCGCTGAAGCTTTCTTT. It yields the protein CAWSSSAEAFF.

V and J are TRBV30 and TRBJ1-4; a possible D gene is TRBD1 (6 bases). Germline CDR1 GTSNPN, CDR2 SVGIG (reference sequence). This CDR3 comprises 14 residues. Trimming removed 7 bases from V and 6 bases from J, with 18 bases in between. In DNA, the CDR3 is TGTGCCTCCTTGAGGGGGGACACAGATGAAAAACTGTTTTTT. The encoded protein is CASLRGDTDEKLFF. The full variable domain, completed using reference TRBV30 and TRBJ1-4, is SQTIHQWPATLVQPVGSPLSLECTVEGTSNPNLYWYRQAAGRGLQLLFYSVGIGQISSEVPQNLSASRPQDRQFILSSKKLLLSDSGFYLCASLRGDTDEKLFFGSGTQLSVL.

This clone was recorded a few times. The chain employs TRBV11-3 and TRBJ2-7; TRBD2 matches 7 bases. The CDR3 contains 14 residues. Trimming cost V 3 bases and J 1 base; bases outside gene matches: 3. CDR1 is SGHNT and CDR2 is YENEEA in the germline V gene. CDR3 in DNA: TGTGCCAGCAGCTTGGCTAGCGGTTCCTACGAGCAGTACTTC. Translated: CASSLASGSYEQYF.

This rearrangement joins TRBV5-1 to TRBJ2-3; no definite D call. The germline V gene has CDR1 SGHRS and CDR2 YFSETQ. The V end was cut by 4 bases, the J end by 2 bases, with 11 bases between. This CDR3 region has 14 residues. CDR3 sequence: CASSARADTDTQYF. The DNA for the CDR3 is TGCGCCAGCAGCGCCCGGGCCGACACAGATACGCAGTATTTT.

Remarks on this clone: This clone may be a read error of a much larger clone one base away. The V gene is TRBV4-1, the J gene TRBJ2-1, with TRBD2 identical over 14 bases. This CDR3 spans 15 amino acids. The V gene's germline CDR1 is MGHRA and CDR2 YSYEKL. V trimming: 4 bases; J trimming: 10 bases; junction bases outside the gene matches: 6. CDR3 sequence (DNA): TGCGCCAGCAGCCTCGGGACTAGCGGGGGAGGGGAGCAGTTCTTC. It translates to CASSLGTSGGGEQFF.

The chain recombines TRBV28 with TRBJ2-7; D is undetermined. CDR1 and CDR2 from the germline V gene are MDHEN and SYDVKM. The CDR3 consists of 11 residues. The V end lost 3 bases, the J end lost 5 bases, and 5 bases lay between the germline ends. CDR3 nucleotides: TGTGCCAGCAGTTTCATGGACGAGCAGTACTTC. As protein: CASSFMDEQYF. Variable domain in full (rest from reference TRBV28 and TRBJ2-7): DVKVTQSSRYLVKRTGEKVFLECVQDMDHENMFWYRQDPGLGLRLIYFSYDVKMKEKGDIPEGYSVSREKKERFSLILESASTNQTSMYLCASSFMDEQYFGPGTRLTVT.

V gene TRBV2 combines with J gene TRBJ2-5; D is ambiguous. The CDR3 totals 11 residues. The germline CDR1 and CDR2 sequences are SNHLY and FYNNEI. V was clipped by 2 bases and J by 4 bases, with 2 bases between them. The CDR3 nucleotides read TGTGCCAGCAGTGAATCAGAGACCCAGTACTTC. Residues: CASSESETQYF.

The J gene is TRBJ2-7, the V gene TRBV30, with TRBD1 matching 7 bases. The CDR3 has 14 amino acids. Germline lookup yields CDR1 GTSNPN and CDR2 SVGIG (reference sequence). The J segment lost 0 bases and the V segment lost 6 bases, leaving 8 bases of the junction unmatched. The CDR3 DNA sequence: TGTGCCTGCGCCGGGGCAGGGGGCTCCTACGAGCAGTACTTC. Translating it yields CACAGAGGSYEQYF.

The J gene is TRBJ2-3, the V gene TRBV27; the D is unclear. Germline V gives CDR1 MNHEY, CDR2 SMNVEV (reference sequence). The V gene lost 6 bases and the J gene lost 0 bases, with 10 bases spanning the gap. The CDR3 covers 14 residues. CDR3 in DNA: TGTGCCAGCAGCCCACTACCAAGCACAGATACGCAGTATTTT. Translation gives CASSPLPSTDTQYF.

CDR3 residues: CASSADRFSYEQYF. CDR3 nucleotide sequence: TGTGCCAGCAGCGCTGACAGGTTCTCCTACGAGCAGTACTTC. The genes are TRBV5-6 and TRBJ2-7; D might be TRBD1 (6 bases). V gave up 4 bases and J gave up 0 bases, with 11 bases separating them. Germline V gene lookup returns CDR1 SGHDT and CDR2 YYEEEE. This CDR3 region has 14 residues. The variable domain in full, with the rest retrieved from reference TRBV5-6 and TRBJ2-7, is DAGVTQSPTHLIKTRGQQVTLRCSPKSGHDTVSWYQQALGQGPQFIFQYYEEEERQRGNFPDRFSGHQFPNYSSELNVNALLLGDSALYLCASSADRFSYEQYFGPGTRLTVT.

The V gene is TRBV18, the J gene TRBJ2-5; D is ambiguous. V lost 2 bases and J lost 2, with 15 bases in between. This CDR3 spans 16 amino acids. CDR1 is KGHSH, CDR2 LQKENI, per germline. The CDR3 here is CASSPEGRKLQETQYF. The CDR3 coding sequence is TGTGCCAGCTCACCAGAAGGCAGGAAACTTCAAGAGACCCAGTACTTC.

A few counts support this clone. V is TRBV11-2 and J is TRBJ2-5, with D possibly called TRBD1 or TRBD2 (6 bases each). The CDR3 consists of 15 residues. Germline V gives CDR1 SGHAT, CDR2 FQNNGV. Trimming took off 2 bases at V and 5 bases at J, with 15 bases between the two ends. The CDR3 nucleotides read TGTGCCAGCAGCTTAAACCGGGGGCAATGGGAGACCCAGTACTTC. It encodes CASSLNRGQWETQYF. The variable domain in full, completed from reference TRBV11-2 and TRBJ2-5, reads EAGVAQSPRYKIIEKRQSVAFWCNPISGHATLYWYQQILGQGPKLLIQFQNNGVVDDSQLPKDRFSAERLKGVDSTLKIQPAKLEDSAVYLCASSLNRGQWETQYFGPGTRLLVL.

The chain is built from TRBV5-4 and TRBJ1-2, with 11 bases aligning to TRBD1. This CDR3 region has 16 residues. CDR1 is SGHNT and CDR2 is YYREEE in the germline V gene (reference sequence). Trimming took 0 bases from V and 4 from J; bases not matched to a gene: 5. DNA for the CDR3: TGTGCCAGCAGCTTGGCCGGGACAGGGGGATTCTATGGCTACACCTTC. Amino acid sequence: CASSLAGTGGFYGYTF.

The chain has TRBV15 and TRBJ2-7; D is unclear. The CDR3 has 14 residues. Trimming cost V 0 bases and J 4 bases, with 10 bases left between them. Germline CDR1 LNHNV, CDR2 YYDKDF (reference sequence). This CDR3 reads CATSRDLLLYEQYF. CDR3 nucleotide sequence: TGTGCCACCAGCAGAGATCTTTTATTGTACGAGCAGTACTTC.

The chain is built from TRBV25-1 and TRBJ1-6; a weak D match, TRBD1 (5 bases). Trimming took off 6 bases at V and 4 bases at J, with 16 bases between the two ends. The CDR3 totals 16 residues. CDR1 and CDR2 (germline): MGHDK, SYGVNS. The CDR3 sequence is CASSSIAGLYNSPLHF. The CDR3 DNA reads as TGTGCCAGCAGCTCAATTGCAGGGCTATATAATTCACCCCTCCACTTT.

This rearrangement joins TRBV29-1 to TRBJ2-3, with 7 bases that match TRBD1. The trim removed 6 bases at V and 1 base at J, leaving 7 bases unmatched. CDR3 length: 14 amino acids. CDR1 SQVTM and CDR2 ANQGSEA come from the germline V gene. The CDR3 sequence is CSVDGTDRTDTQYF. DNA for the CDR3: TGCAGCGTAGACGGGACAGATCGCACAGATACGCAGTATTTT.

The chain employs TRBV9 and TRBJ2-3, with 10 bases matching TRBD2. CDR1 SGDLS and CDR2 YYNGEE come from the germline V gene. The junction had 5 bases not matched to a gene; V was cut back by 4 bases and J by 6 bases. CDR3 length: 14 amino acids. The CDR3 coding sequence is TGTGCCAGCAGCCTAGCGGGAGACCCCGATACGCAGTATTTT. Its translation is CASSLAGDPDTQYF.